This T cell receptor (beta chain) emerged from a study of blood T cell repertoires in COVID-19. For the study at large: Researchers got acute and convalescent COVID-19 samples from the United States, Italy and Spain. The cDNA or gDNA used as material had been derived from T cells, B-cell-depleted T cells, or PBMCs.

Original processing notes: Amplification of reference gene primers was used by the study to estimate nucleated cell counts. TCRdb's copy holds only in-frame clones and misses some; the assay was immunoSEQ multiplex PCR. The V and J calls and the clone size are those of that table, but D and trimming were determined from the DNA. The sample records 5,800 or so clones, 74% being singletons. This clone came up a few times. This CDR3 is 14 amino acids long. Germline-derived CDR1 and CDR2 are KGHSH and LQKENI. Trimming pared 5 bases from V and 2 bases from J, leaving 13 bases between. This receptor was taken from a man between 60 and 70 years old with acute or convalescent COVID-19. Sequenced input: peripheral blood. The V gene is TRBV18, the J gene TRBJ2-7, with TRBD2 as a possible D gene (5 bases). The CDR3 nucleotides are TGTGCCAGCTCAAACGACTACCCCGCCTACGAGCAGTACTTC. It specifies CASSNDYPAYEQYF.